One sample yielded the 27 T cell receptor beta chains listed below, sequenced in a study of Ad26.COV2.S vaccination and SARS-CoV-2 variants. Treatment specified: about 20 received Ad26.COV2.S at low or high dose, single or two shots; about 5 received placebo; per-sample allocation not given. Each sample was drawn 63 days after the first injection (of vaccine or placebo). The data were produced by immunoSEQ multiplex PCR, yet TCRdb's version contains in-frame clones alone and is incomplete. The repertoire includes roughly 680,000 clones, more than 80% of them detected once, and nearly 1.5% sits in the top ten. The sample was peripheral blood, taken in a trial of Ad26.COV2.S vaccine versus placebo. These receptors were collected from a person aged 18 to 65 who received the Ad26.COV2.S COVID-19 vaccine or a placebo.

This sequence joins TRBV5-6 and TRBJ1-2; tentative D call: TRBD1 (6 bases). V was shortened by 3 bases and J by 8 bases, with 11 bases between the two germline ends. Germline V CDR1 and CDR2: SGHDT, YYEEEE. The CDR3 is made up of 12 amino acids. CDR3 DNA: TGTGCCAGCAGCTGGGGACATGGCGGCTACACCTTC. Translating it yields CASSWGHGGYTF.

V usage is TRBV15 and J usage is TRBJ2-7, with no clear D. This CDR3 region has 14 residues. V lost 1 base, J lost 3 bases, and 10 bases lay in between. Germline V CDR1 and CDR2: LNHNV, YYDKDF (reference sequence). The CDR3 bases are TGTGCCACCAGCAGAGCTAGGAATCTCTACGAGCAGTACTTC. Residues: CATSRARNLYEQYF.

This chain uses TRBV19 with TRBJ2-2; D remains unclear. Germline CDR1 LNHDA, CDR2 SQIVND (reference sequence). The CDR3 contains 16 residues. Trimming took 8 bases from V and 0 from J, leaving 16 bases between them. The CDR3 nucleotides are TGTGCCAGTGGGCTAATAACGATCGCGAACACCGGGGAGCTGTTTTTT. It encodes CASGLITIANTGELFF.

J is TRBJ1-5 and V is TRBV5-5; TRBD1 agrees at 9 bases. Germline CDR1 reads SGHKS; CDR2 reads YYEKEE (reference sequence). J lost 0 bases, V lost 4 bases, and 14 bases had no gene match. This CDR3 is 19 amino acids long. The CDR3 here is CASSLTGTGTPYSNQPQHF. In DNA form, the CDR3 reads TGTGCCAGCAGCCTAACCGGGACAGGGACCCCTTATAGCAATCAGCCCCAGCATTTT.

The chain combines TRBV7-2 with TRBJ1-2, with 8 bases identical to TRBD1. Looked up from germline, CDR1 is SGHTA and CDR2 is FQGNSA. This CDR3 is built from 15 residues. The J segment lost 0 bases and the V segment lost 5 bases, leaving 5 bases of the junction unmatched. The CDR3 DNA reads as TGTGCCAGCAGCCTGTGGACAGGGTCTAACTATGGCTACACCTTC. Translating gives CASSLWTGSNYGYTF. Using reference TRBV7-2 and TRBJ1-2 for the parts outside the CDR3, the full variable domain is GAGVSQSPSNKVTEKGKDVELRCDPISGHTALYWYRQSLGQGLEFLIYFQGNSAPDKSGLPSDRFSAERTGGSVSTLTIQRTQQEDSAVYLCASSLWTGSNYGYTFGSGTRLTVV.

This chain joins TRBV3-1 (or the pseudogene TRBV3-2) and TRBJ1-5; D ambiguous. Trimming took off 0 bases at V and 0 bases at J, with 3 bases between the two ends. This CDR3 contains 14 residues. In germline, CDR1 is LGHDT, CDR2 YNNKEL (reference sequence). DNA of the CDR3: TGTGCCAGCAGCCAAGATCCTAGCAATCAGCCCCAGCATTTT. The encoded protein is CASSQDPSNQPQHF.

CDR3 amino acids: CASSYSMGGGIDTQYF. The CDR3 nucleotides read TGTGCCAGCAGTTACTCGATGGGTGGCGGAATAGATACGCAGTATTTT. This rearrangement joins TRBV6-2 or TRBV6-3 to TRBJ2-3; the D is unclear. Germline CDR1 is MNHEY and CDR2 is SVGEGT. This CDR3 comprises 16 residues. Trimming stripped 0 bases from V and 5 bases from J, with 15 bases between.

On this clone: Other DNA sequences in this sample translate to the same CDR3. This chain joins TRBV19 and TRBJ2-2, with D unclear. This CDR3 has 12 amino acids. Germline lookup yields CDR1 LNHDA and CDR2 SQIVND (reference sequence). V shed 3 bases and J shed 6 bases, with 5 bases lying between them. CDR3 DNA: TGTGCCAGTAGTATCCGGGCCGGGGAGCTGTTTTTT. It codes for CASSIRAGELFF.

The V gene is TRBV9, the J gene TRBJ1-2, with 8 bases identical to TRBD1. The CDR3 is 14 amino acids. Unmatched junction bases numbered 5, after V lost 5 bases and J lost 2 bases. Germline V lookup: CDR1 SGDLS, CDR2 YYNGEE. The CDR3 here is CASRARTGNYGYTF. For the CDR3, the DNA is TGTGCCAGCAGGGCCCGGACAGGGAACTATGGCTACACCTTC.

The V gene is TRBV5-5, the J gene TRBJ2-7; 12 positions agree with TRBD1. The CDR3 covers 16 residues. Germline loops: CDR1 SGHKS, CDR2 YYEKEE (reference sequence). V trimming: 0 bases; J trimming: 4 bases; junction bases outside the gene matches: 5. The CDR3 DNA sequence: TGTGCCAGCAGCTTGGCCGGGACAGGGGGCTTTTACGAGCAGTACTTC. Its protein is CASSLAGTGGFYEQYF. Complete variable domain (other parts from reference TRBV5-5 and TRBJ2-7): DAGVTQSPTHLIKTRGQQVTLRCSPISGHKSVSWYQQVLGQGPQFIFQYYEKEERGRGNFPDRFSARQFPNYSSELNVNALLLGDSALYLCASSLAGTGGFYEQYFGPGTRLTVT.

The rearrangement joins TRBV6-6 to TRBJ2-1; TRBD1 might be the D (6 bases). The germline V gene encodes CDR1 MNHNY and CDR2 SVGAGI (reference sequence). The CDR3 sequence is 13 residues long. Trimming cost V 10 bases and J 4 bases, with 14 bases left between them. CDR3 in amino acids: CAIRQDHYNEQFF. Here the CDR3 DNA reads TGTGCCATCCGACAGGACCATTACAATGAGCAGTTCTTC.

This chain connects TRBV6-2 or TRBV6-3 to TRBJ1-1; D not resolved. Germline CDR1 is MNHEY and CDR2 is SVGEGT. Trimming shortened V by 0 bases and J by 11 bases, and 13 bases separated the two germline ends. The CDR3 runs to 13 residues. CDR3 sequence: CASSYSGREEAFF. As DNA, the CDR3 is TGTGCCAGCAGTTACTCGGGGAGGGAAGAGGCTTTCTTT.

This chain joins TRBV14 and TRBJ1-2, with D uncertain. Germline V gene data show CDR1 as SGHDN and CDR2 as FVKESK. Trimming shortened V by 4 bases and J by 1 base, and 10 bases separated the two germline ends. The CDR3 is made up of 14 amino acids. CDR3 bases: TGTGCCAGCAGCCCCCTTCCGTTTAACTATGGCTACACCTTC. Encoded protein: CASSPLPFNYGYTF.

J is TRBJ1-1 and V is TRBV7-7; no clear D gene. Germline assignment: CDR1 SSHAT and CDR2 FNYEAQ (reference sequence). V was cut by 5 bases and J by 4 bases, with 11 bases left in between. CDR3 length: 13 residues. This chain's CDR3 is CASSRGVATEAFF. In DNA form, the CDR3 reads TGTGCCAGCAGCCGCGGGGTTGCCACTGAAGCTTTCTTT.

V is TRBV6-5 and J is TRBJ2-1; the D is unclear. There are 16 residues in the CDR3. V dropped 0 bases and J dropped 6 bases, with 15 bases sitting between them. Germline V gives CDR1 MNHEY, CDR2 SVGAGI. The CDR3 DNA sequence: TGTGCCAGCAGTTACTCGGACGCTTGGAGACGCAATGAGCAGTTCTTC. Its translation: CASSYSDAWRRNEQFF.

The V call is TRBV18, the J call TRBJ1-5, with 7 bases aligning to TRBD1. Unmatched junction bases numbered 5, after V lost 4 bases and J lost 5 bases. From germline, CDR1 is KGHSH and CDR2 LQKENI. There are 14 residues in the CDR3. The CDR3 loop reads CASSRTGGHQPQHF. The CDR3 DNA sequence: TGTGCCAGCTCACGGACAGGTGGACATCAGCCCCAGCATTTT.

This clone was counted once. CDR3 loop: CASSIRGGAYEQFF. In DNA, the CDR3 is TGTGCCAGTAGTATTCGCGGGGGGGCCTATGAGCAGTTCTTC. This chain uses TRBV19 with TRBJ2-1; 9 bases match TRBD2. Germline assignment: CDR1 LNHDA and CDR2 SQIVND (reference sequence). There are 14 residues in the CDR3. The ends lost 3 bases at V and 8 bases at J; junction bases unmatched: 5.

The J gene is TRBJ1-5, the V gene TRBV19, with TRBD1 matching 7 bases. The V gene's germline CDR1 is LNHDA and CDR2 SQIVND (reference sequence). The CDR3 totals 17 residues. V gave up 3 bases and J gave up 1 base; unmatched junction bases: 9. The CDR3 nucleotides read TGTGCCAGTAGTATTGACAGGGCATCGCAAAGCAATCAGCCCCAGCATTTT. Encoded protein: CASSIDRASQSNQPQHF.

This chain joins TRBV19 and TRBJ2-3, with 9 positions matching TRBD1. The germline V gene has CDR1 LNHDA and CDR2 SQIVND (reference sequence). J was trimmed by 5 bases and V by 1 base; bases with no gene match: 4. The CDR3 runs 15 residues. In nucleotides, the CDR3 is TGTGCCAGTAGTATAGTACAGGGGGCCGGAGATACGCAGTATTTT. As protein: CASSIVQGAGDTQYF.

To note about this clone: At one end the junction does not follow the germline gene, possibly because of a read error. J is TRBJ2-5 and V is TRBV7-7; D may be TRBD1 (5 bases). This CDR3 contains 13 residues. Germline V gene sequence: CDR1 SSHAT, CDR2 FNYEAQ (reference sequence). CDR3 nucleotide sequence: TGTGCTAGCAGCTTAGGACAACAAGAGACCCAGTACTTC. This translates into CASSLGQQETQYF.

With respect to this clone: Other DNA sequences from this sample encode an identical CDR3 as well. The chain combines TRBV18 with TRBJ1-1; D not certain. CDR1 and CDR2 from the germline V gene are KGHSH and LQKENI. Trimming cost V 4 bases and J 2 bases, with 8 bases left between them. This CDR3 is 13 amino acids long. The CDR3 DNA is TGTGCCAGCTCACTGGGATTAAACACTGAAGCTTTCTTT. It translates to CASSLGLNTEAFF.

This chain connects TRBV9 to TRBJ1-5; TRBD1 is a possible D gene (5 bases). This CDR3 comprises 15 residues. V lost 0 bases to trimming and J lost 1 base, with 8 bases between them. Germline values: CDR1 SGDLS, CDR2 YYNGEE. The CDR3 reads CASSVGGISNQPQHF. For the CDR3, the DNA is TGTGCCAGCAGCGTAGGGGGGATCAGCAATCAGCCCCAGCATTTT.

The gene calls are TRBV6-5 and TRBJ2-7; 9 positions agree with TRBD2. After removal of 0 bases from V and 3 bases from J, the junction contained 6 bases not matched to a gene. The germline V gene has CDR1 MNHEY and CDR2 SVGAGI. The CDR3 totals 16 residues. DNA of the CDR3: TGTGCCAGCAGTTACTCGATGGCTAGCGGGAACTACGAGCAGTACTTC. Residues: CASSYSMASGNYEQYF.

This chain links TRBV7-6 with TRBJ1-2; no reliable D call. V dropped 10 bases and J dropped 4 bases, with 13 bases sitting between them. Germline V gene sequence: CDR1 SGHVS, CDR2 FNYEAQ. There are 12 residues in the CDR3. CDR3 loop: CAILRSGYGYTF. CDR3 sequence (DNA): TGTGCCATCCTTCGGTCAGGCTATGGCTACACCTTC.

This rearrangement joins TRBV6-1 to TRBJ1-3, with no clear D. The CDR3 is made up of 16 amino acids. Germline CDR1 is MNHNS and CDR2 is SASEGT. The V end was cut by 2 bases, the J end by 0 bases, with 11 bases between. The chain's CDR3 is CASSELLLVSGNTIYF. CDR3 nucleotides: TGTGCCAGCAGTGAACTCCTTTTGGTCTCTGGAAACACCATATATTTT.

This clone appeared a single time. Other DNA variants within this sample encode the same CDR3. V gene TRBV7-9 combines with J gene TRBJ1-1; perhaps TRBD1 as D (5 bases). The CDR3 length is 15 residues. CDR1 and CDR2 from the germline V gene are SEHNR and FQNEAQ (reference sequence). V lost 0 bases to trimming and J lost 1 base, with 9 bases between them. This CDR3 reads CASSLAGTANTEAFF. The CDR3 DNA is TGTGCCAGCAGCTTAGCCGGGACGGCGAACACTGAAGCTTTCTTT.

CDR3 protein: CASSPFDGYTGELFF. The CDR3 region has the DNA TGTGCCAGCTCACCATTTGACGGATACACCGGGGAGCTGTTTTTT. The chain employs TRBV18 and TRBJ2-2; D is unresolved. The germline V gene has CDR1 KGHSH and CDR2 LQKENI. The CDR3 sequence is 15 residues long. Trimming stripped 2 bases from V and 3 bases from J, with 10 bases between.